The present T cell receptor beta chain was sequenced within a study of blood T cells in healthy people across ages (dated by TCRdb to 2014 to 2015). Study-level background: Template switching captured roughly one uniquely barcoded TCR beta cDNA molecule per two T cells in model experiments. Using the same blood draw, the study looked at two additional independent replicas of 1 million unique cDNA reads for two donors, one aged 18 to 30 and the other aged 80 or older. Using deep sequencing normalized with unique cDNA molecular identifiers, the study measured how TCR beta repertoire diversity changes with age. The donors were split into four age groups: young (average around 15 years), middle-aged (around 40), aged (over 55) and long-lived (under 90). Paper-wide results and their limitations: The long-lived group showed more naive CD4+ T cells, fewer expanded clones and increased TCR diversity than the aged group, suggesting age selection. Estimates of total diversity from one million sequenced T cells were regarded as lower bounds and underestimates. The CMV infection status of donors was not known, potentially confounding age-related changes in expanded clonotypes. As age increased, observed TCR beta diversity per million T cells dropped in a roughly linear way, and a significant reduction was already evident by age 40. A strong correlation was found between observed TCR beta diversity and the percentage of naive T cells measured by flow cytometry. Because profiling used bulk unsorted PBMCs, naive and antigen-experienced compartments could not be compared conclusively.

This clonotype came up a few times. Its antigen is currently not known. There are no base qualities to consult, and no much larger clone falls within one base. CDR1 is given as MGHRA and CDR2 as YSYEKL, both from the germline V gene. The CDR3 runs 14 residues from the cysteine to the phenylalanine. Just the 42-base CDR3 DNA is kept, in frame starting at base 1. V is reduced by 1 base and J by 3 bases, leaving a spacing of 9 bases between them. Systemically healthy Caucasian individuals from Russia, some 38 in total and aged about 6 to 100 years, were included as donors. Each donor gave 9.5 to 10 milliliters of peripheral blood, drawn into EDTA-treated Vacutainer tubes. Ficoll-Paque density-gradient centrifugation was used to isolate PBMCs, with at least 7 million obtained per sample. Trizol reagent was used to extract total RNA from the PBMCs, yielding at least 5.5 micrograms per sample. Naive CD45RAhigh/CD27high T cell percentages were measured by flow cytometry on a PBMC aliquot from every donor.

The method behind the library was 5' RACE. Reads for this sample came from an Illumina HiSeq 2500. A second roughly 7 to 12 cycle PCR used a sample-barcoded 5' primer and a J-beta primer mix. A template-switch 5' adaptor carrying 12 random nucleotides introduced a unique molecular identifier onto each TCR beta cDNA molecule. At least 2.5 million CDR3-containing paired-end reads were obtained from each sample. The Mint cDNA synthesis kit, primed by a TRBC-specific oligonucleotide, was used to synthesize first-strand cDNA from all RNA. Following uracil-DNA glycosylase treatment, a first 18-cycle PCR with universal primers M1SS and BC2_uni_R was performed on all cDNA. The study's processing was this. For normalization, 1 million high-quality reads were randomly selected from each sample, with every read carrying a distinct molecular identifier. Reads with shared molecular identifiers were discarded instead of being binned into consensus sequences. MiTCR, with a Q25 quality threshold and the strictest error-elimination algorithm, was used for CDR3 identification, clonotype clustering and error correction. A nonparametric unseen species model using Euler transformation provided a lower-bound estimate of total TCR beta diversity. TCRdb reran the public reads through fastp at Q25 and MiXCR, keeping productive beta chains. Identical CDR3 protein sequences are pooled into one entry, listed with their most common genes and DNA. TCRdb, not the original authors, processed these V and J calls. In this sample the table shows about 800,000 distinct CDR3 sequences, 25% of which occur a single time. The top ten hold 3.7% of the sample.

The sample was also reused in another study, on T cells of mothers and their children. That second publication adds: Nine systemically healthy Caucasian individuals served as donors, namely three mothers together with their six children. cDNA synthesis used all of the extracted RNA, with approximately 1.4 ug of RNA in each 15 ul reaction. In the second PCR, the M1S primer introduced both the sample barcodes and 2-4 random nucleotides. More than 9.5 million TCR beta CDR3 reads were obtained from each mother, and roughly 3 million reads were obtained from each child. TCR recombination output is similarly shaped by thymic selection in related and unrelated pairs, with a minor effect exerted by inherited differences. Normalized repertoire overlap was always slightly but never significantly higher in related than unrelated mother-child pairs. No persistent microchimeric T cell clones were detected, at a sensitivity of 90 to 100 clones per million clonotypes. Deep NGS was used in the study to compare the TCR beta repertoires of mothers and children and to look for features that separate related mother-child pairs from unrelated individuals. Mothers averaged roughly 36 +/- 4 years of age and children averaged about 10 +/- 4 years. After adapter ligation with NEBNext reagents, the libraries were sequenced on Illumina HiSeq 2000 with 100+100 nt paired-end reads. To prevent cross-contamination, the mother and child libraries were prepared one month apart and sequenced in separate runs. Each donor had between roughly 450,000 and 2,100,000 distinct TCR beta clonotypes identified. Naive TCR beta clonotypes were estimated from low-frequency clonotypes matched to each donor's FACS-determined naive share, without sorting.

The chain is encoded by TRBV4-1 joined to TRBJ2-5; D gene: possibly TRBD1, on 5 matching bases. The sequencing sample was made of blood. The source of this sequence is a boy aged 5-17 years in good health. The CDR3 here reads CASSQVGRKETQYF. DNA sequence: TGCGCCAGCAGCCAAGTGGGGCGGAAAGAGACCCAGTACTTC.